The next 11 T cell receptor beta chains were all read from a single sample in a study of breast tumors, draining lymph nodes, adjacent tissues. Breast cancer patients provided tissue from their axillary draining lymph nodes. TCRdb used MiXCR to reprocess the multiplex PCR reads, holding one entry per CDR3 protein. The sample consists of hundreds of thousands of distinct CDR3 sequences, approximately 29% of them appearing once. The sample taken for sequencing was axillary lymph node tissue. All receptors derive from a female donor with breast cancer. Some clones in this sample may be carry-over from other donors' samples.

At least ten counts were recorded for this clonotype. The genes are TRBV28 and TRBJ1-5, with D tentatively TRBD1 (6 bases). Per the germline V gene, CDR1 is MDHEN and CDR2 is SYDVKM. The germline V and J ends were trimmed by 0 bases and 7 bases, with 16 bases remaining between them. The CDR3 length is 16 residues. The CDR3 sequence is CASSLWLGGGGQPQHF. CDR3 bases: TGTGCCAGCAGTTTATGGCTGGGGGGCGGAGGCCAGCCCCAGCATTTT.

There are many counts of this clonotype. The chain employs TRBV11-3 and TRBJ1-2, with a possible D match to TRBD1 (6 bases). There are 13 residues in the CDR3. V lost 5 bases, J lost 0 bases, and 7 bases lay in between. CDR1 is SGHNT, CDR2 YENEEA, per germline. CDR3 nucleotide sequence: TGTGCCAGCAGCGCAGGGGCTAACTATGGCTACACCTTC. Protein: CASSAGANYGYTF.

This clonotype was counted many times. The chain is built from TRBV5-8 and TRBJ2-1, with 8 bases lining up with TRBD2. Germline CDR1 is SGHTS and CDR2 is YDEGEE. This CDR3 comprises 16 residues. Trimming removed 3 bases from V and 0 bases from J; junction bases left unmatched: 5. The DNA of the CDR3 is TGTGCCAGCAGCTCAGATAGCGGGGTCTCCTACAATGAGCAGTTCTTC. Its translation is CASSSDSGVSYNEQFF.

This clonotype occurred many times. The chain couples TRBV3-1 to TRBJ2-1, with TRBD2 matching over 8 bases. V shed 0 bases, J shed 7 bases, and the junction held 8 bases outside the gene matches. Germline V gene data show CDR1 as LGHDT and CDR2 as YNNKEL (reference sequence). This CDR3 contains 16 residues. The CDR3 nucleotides read TGTGCCAGCAGCCAAGAAGCGGGAGTGGGGAAAAATGAGCAGTTCTTC. This translates into CASSQEAGVGKNEQFF.

This clonotype was counted ten times or more. This chain joins TRBV20-1 and TRBJ2-7; weak D call: TRBD2 (6 bases). The CDR3 is 12 residues long. V gave up 5 bases and J gave up 10 bases, with 18 bases separating them. Germline CDR1 and CDR2: DFQATT and SNEGSKA (reference sequence). CDR3 amino acids: CSAGRLVREQYF. The DNA of the CDR3 is TGCAGTGCTGGACGACTAGTTCGGGAACAGTACTTC.

The chain employs TRBV12-3 or TRBV12-4 and TRBJ1-1; D gene unclear. Trimming stripped 6 bases from V and 3 bases from J, with 14 bases between. The CDR3 has 14 residues. The CDR3 spells CASSLGRKDTEAFF. The CDR3, as DNA: TGTGCCAGCAGCCTCGGACGTAAGGACACTGAAGCTTTCTTT.

This rearrangement joins TRBV25-1 to TRBJ2-5; maybe TRBD2 (6 bases). The germline CDR1 and CDR2 sequences are MGHDK and SYGVNS. This CDR3 has 16 residues. Between the trimmed V and J ends, which lost 6 bases and 0 bases, there was a span of 17 bases. CDR3 loop: CASRDPASEYQETQYF. The CDR3 coding sequence is TGTGCCAGCAGGGATCCGGCTAGCGAATACCAAGAGACCCAGTACTTC.

Ten or more counts support this clonotype. The rearrangement joins TRBV7-3 to TRBJ2-7, with TRBD1 matching 9 bases. This CDR3 is 15 amino acids long. The germline gives CDR1 SGHTA, CDR2 FQGTGA. J was trimmed by 1 base and V by 6 bases; bases with no gene match: 7. The chain's CDR3 is CASSFGGTGSYEQYF. CDR3 sequence (DNA): TGTGCCAGCAGTTTCGGAGGGACAGGGTCCTACGAGCAGTACTTC.

DNA for the CDR3: TGTGCCAGCAGTTACGGGGCAGGGAGCGACGAGCAGCCCCAGCATTTT. Translated, it gives CASSYGAGSDEQPQHF. J is TRBJ1-5 and V is TRBV6-5; tentatively, D is TRBD1 (5 bases). Germline CDR1 MNHEY, CDR2 SVGAGI. The CDR3 is made up of 16 amino acids. V was trimmed by 2 bases and J by 7 bases, leaving 18 bases between them.

This clonotype was observed many times. The genes are TRBV20-1 and TRBJ1-1; TRBD1 agrees at 7 bases. The CDR3 sequence is 14 residues long. The trim removed 6 bases at V and 1 base at J, leaving 8 bases unmatched. CDR1 DFQATT and CDR2 SNEGSKA come from the germline V gene (reference sequence). The CDR3 spells CSATPRTGNTEAFF. The DNA of the CDR3 is TGCAGTGCCACACCCAGGACAGGGAACACTGAAGCTTTCTTT.

As regards this clonotype: A read error may produce the germline difference seen at one junction end. The chain carries TRBV7-9 and TRBJ2-3; perhaps TRBD2 as D (5 bases). Germline CDR1 SEHNR, CDR2 FQNEAQ (reference sequence). This CDR3 comprises 16 residues. CDR3 nucleotide sequence: TGCGCCAGCAGCTCAACTAGTGGGAGTAGAACAGATACGCAGTATTTT. This codes for CASSSTSGSRTDTQYF.